The 27 T cell receptor beta chains listed next were all sequenced from one sample in a study of graft-versus-host responses after intestinal transplantation. TCRdb's table, derived via immunoSEQ multiplex PCR, lists solely in-frame clones and lacks some. The data show some 14,000 clones, with about 68% seen just once and 7% to 9% held by the top ten. Graft specimens yielded both intraepithelial and lamina propria lymphocytes. The source was ileum tissue, collected just under 700 days after intestinal transplantation. The source is a human patient who received an intestinal transplant, so some T cells may come from the graft donor.

The V gene is TRBV2, the J gene TRBJ2-7; 14 nucleotides agree with TRBD2. The CDR3 consists of 15 residues. CDR1 is SNHLY and CDR2 is FYNNEI in the germline V gene. Trimming at V came to 6 bases and at J to 5 bases, leaving 6 bases not matched to a gene. CDR3 DNA sequence: TGTGCCAGCAGGAAGGGACTAGCGGGGGACCACGAGCAGTACTTC. The encoded protein is CASRKGLAGDHEQYF.

The rearrangement joins TRBV25-1 to TRBJ2-7; maybe TRBD1 (9 bases). The CDR3 consists of 16 residues. Trimming pared 0 bases from V and 7 bases from J, leaving 19 bases between. Germline CDR1 reads MGHDK; CDR2 reads SYGVNS. The CDR3 sequence: CASSEYIYSGTGEQYF. CDR3 sequence (DNA): TGTGCCAGCAGTGAATATATATATAGCGGGACAGGGGAGCAGTACTTC.

V gene TRBV4-1 combines with J gene TRBJ2-3; 9 positions agree with TRBD1. V shed 0 bases, J shed 5 bases, and the junction held 0 bases outside the gene matches. The CDR3 totals 14 residues. Germline CDR1 MGHRA, CDR2 YSYEKL. The CDR3 sequence is CASSQEDRGDTQYF. The CDR3 bases are TGCGCCAGCAGCCAAGAGGACAGGGGAGATACGCAGTATTTT.

The rearrangement joins TRBV30 to TRBJ1-6; the D gene is possibly TRBD1 (6 bases). The germline V gene has CDR1 GTSNPN and CDR2 SVGIG (reference sequence). The germline V and J ends were trimmed by 4 bases and 9 bases, with 13 bases remaining between them. This CDR3 has 13 residues. CDR3 protein: CAWMTPGVSPLHF. DNA for the CDR3: TGTGCCTGGATGACCCCAGGGGTTTCACCCCTCCACTTT.

The V gene is TRBV7-8, the J gene TRBJ2-3; the match to TRBD1 covers 8 bases. The CDR3 sequence is 15 residues long. Germline values: CDR1 SGHVS, CDR2 FQNEAQ. The trim removed 9 bases at V and 3 bases at J, leaving 11 bases unmatched. As DNA, the CDR3 is TGTGCCAGTCGAGGACAGGGATCGGTGACAGATACGCAGTATTTT. Encoded protein: CASRGQGSVTDTQYF.

This chain links TRBV12-5 with TRBJ2-6, with 7 bases aligning to TRBD1. The CDR3 runs to 15 residues. Germline-derived CDR1 and CDR2 are LGHNT and FRNRAP. V lost 1 base to trimming and J lost 3 bases; unmatched junction nucleotides: 0. The CDR3 DNA reads TGTGCTAGTGGTTTGGACAGGGGTGGGGCCAACGTCCTGACTTTC. This translates into CASGLDRGGANVLTF.

The chain is built from TRBV20-1 and TRBJ1-1, with D unresolved. Deletions cut 6 bases from V and 1 base from J, with 6 bases between. CDR3 length: 11 amino acids. Germline CDR1 and CDR2: DFQATT and SNEGSKA (reference sequence). CDR3 nucleotides: TGCAGTGCAAACAGGAACACTGAAGCTTTCTTT. It encodes CSANRNTEAFF.

The gene calls are TRBV9 and TRBJ1-1; possible D gene TRBD1, 5 bases. CDR3 size: 15 residues. Trimming took 4 bases from V and 8 from J, leaving 21 bases between them. Per germline, CDR1 SGDLS and CDR2 YYNGEE. Here the CDR3 reads CASSPRGMGPEEAFF. The DNA for the CDR3 is TGTGCCAGCAGCCCTCGTGGAATGGGGCCCGAGGAAGCTTTCTTT.

This clone showed up just a few times. The genes are TRBV10-3 and TRBJ1-2; TRBD1 might be the D (6 bases). Deletions cut 4 bases from V and 6 bases from J, with 9 bases between. Germline assignment: CDR1 ENHRY and CDR2 SYGVKD. This CDR3 region has 12 residues. The CDR3 sequence: CAISGTGNGYTF. In DNA, the CDR3 is TGTGCCATCAGTGGAACAGGGAATGGCTACACCTTC.

This chain connects TRBV4-3 to TRBJ1-1; D remains ambiguous. From germline, CDR1 is LGHNA and CDR2 YSLEER. V dropped 0 bases and J dropped 5 bases, with 13 bases sitting between them. The CDR3 is made up of 15 amino acids. CDR3: CASSQDPQILTEAFF. DNA of the CDR3: TGCGCCAGCAGCCAAGACCCGCAGATACTAACTGAAGCTTTCTTT.

The rearrangement uses TRBV5-1 and TRBJ1-4; 8 positions agree with TRBD1. The CDR3 length is 17 residues. Trimming cost V 4 bases and J 8 bases; bases outside gene matches: 16. Germline CDR1 SGHRS, CDR2 YFSETQ. The DNA for the CDR3 is TGCGCCAGCAGCCCGGGTCCGACAGGGGTATCTGGAGAAAAACTGTTTTTT. Amino acids: CASSPGPTGVSGEKLFF.

This clone was detected a few times. The chain couples TRBV6-6 to TRBJ1-3, with a possible D match to TRBD1 (5 bases). The CDR3 is 16 residues long. The V and J ends lost 7 bases and 2 bases respectively, with 18 bases between them. Germline values: CDR1 MNHNY, CDR2 SVGAGI (reference sequence). This chain's CDR3 is CASIDSGDIAGNTIYF. The CDR3 coding sequence is TGTGCCAGCATTGACAGTGGGGATATTGCTGGAAACACCATATATTTT.

This chain joins TRBV10-2 and TRBJ1-1; 8 nucleotides align to TRBD1. Trimming at V came to 4 bases and at J to 6 bases, leaving 4 bases not matched to a gene. Per the germline V gene, CDR1 is WSHSY and CDR2 is SAAADI. CDR3 length: 13 residues. The CDR3 loop reads CASSVPGGSEAFF. CDR3 sequence (DNA): TGCGCCAGCAGTGTTCCAGGGGGCTCTGAAGCTTTCTTT.

The CDR3, as DNA: TGCAGCGTTGAAGGGGACAGGTACGAGCAGTACTTC. Its translation: CSVEGDRYEQYF. The rearrangement links TRBV29-1 to TRBJ2-7; TRBD1 agrees at 8 bases. The V gene end was trimmed by 1 base and the J gene end by 4 bases; junction bases not matched to a gene: 0. The CDR3 extends over 12 amino acids. CDR1 and CDR2 (germline): SQVTM, ANQGSEA.

The chain couples TRBV5-1 to TRBJ1-5; D is ambiguous. Germline CDR1 and CDR2: SGHRS and YFSETQ. Between the trimmed V and J ends, which lost 1 base and 7 bases, there was a span of 12 bases. This CDR3 has 14 amino acids. CDR3 in DNA: TGCGCCAGCAGCTTGCTGGGAGGCGAACAGCCCCAGCATTTT. Its translation is CASSLLGGEQPQHF.

In nucleotides, the CDR3 is TGTGCCAGCAGCCCACAAAGAGGCGGAAACACCATATATTTT. This codes for CASSPQRGGNTIYF. The rearrangement links TRBV7-2 to TRBJ1-3; D call uncertain. The CDR3 covers 14 residues. V lost 5 bases and J 4 bases, leaving 12 bases between the germline ends. Germline CDR1 SGHTA, CDR2 FQGNSA.

The gene calls are TRBV19 and TRBJ1-2, with 11 positions matching TRBD1. The CDR3 length is 13 residues. V was clipped by 5 bases and J by 7 bases; unmatched bases: 3. Looked up from germline, CDR1 is LNHDA and CDR2 is SQIVND (reference sequence). As DNA, the CDR3 is TGTGCCAGTAGTGGGGGGACAGGGGGTGGCTACACCTTC. Protein sequence: CASSGGTGGGYTF.

The chain uses TRBV4-3 and TRBJ1-4, with D tentatively TRBD1 (6 bases). CDR1 and CDR2 (germline): LGHNA, YSLEER. Trimming cost V 0 bases and J 10 bases, with 18 bases left between them. There are 16 residues in the CDR3. CDR3 sequence (DNA): TGCGCCAGCAGCCAAGACAGGGCGGGGGGCGGAGGAAAACTGTTTTTT. Its translation: CASSQDRAGGGGKLFF.

The DNA for the CDR3 is TGTGCCTGGAGTCGTCGGGGGGGGGCTGGAAACACCATATATTTT. Its translation: CAWSRRGGAGNTIYF. This chain connects TRBV30 to TRBJ1-3; D may be TRBD1 (5 bases). V was trimmed by 2 bases and J by 2 bases, leaving 13 bases between them. CDR3 length: 15 residues. Germline V gene sequence: CDR1 GTSNPN, CDR2 SVGIG (reference sequence).

This sequence joins TRBV27 and TRBJ2-3; the match to TRBD2 covers 9 bases. The CDR3 is 14 amino acids. In germline, CDR1 is MNHEY, CDR2 SMNVEV (reference sequence). With 6 bases clipped from V and 5 bases from J, the junction kept 6 bases outside the gene matches. The CDR3 sequence: CASSRGGAGDTQYF. The CDR3, as DNA: TGTGCCAGCAGCCGCGGGGGGGCCGGAGATACGCAGTATTTT.

This clone was seen just once. The chain joins TRBV16 to TRBJ2-3, with D possibly matching TRBD1 (6 bases). This CDR3 region has 14 residues. Per the germline V gene, CDR1 is KGHSY and CDR2 is FQNENV. The V and J ends lost 3 bases and 3 bases respectively, with 10 bases between them. This CDR3 reads CASSHHRETDTQYF. The CDR3 DNA sequence: TGTGCCAGCAGCCATCACAGGGAAACAGATACGCAGTATTTT.

The V and J genes are TRBV6-5 and TRBJ1-1; TRBD1 matches 7 bases. The CDR3 has 15 amino acids. With V trimmed by 0 bases and J by 4 bases, 5 bases remained unmatched. Per the germline V gene, CDR1 is MNHEY and CDR2 is SVGAGI. CDR3 nucleotide sequence: TGTGCCAGCAGTTACTCAACAGGGGAGAGCACTGAAGCTTTCTTT. It is translated as CASSYSTGESTEAFF.

This rearrangement joins TRBV1 to TRBJ2-6; the tabulated D call, TRBD1, remains unverified against the DNA. TRBV1 is labeled a pseudogene. The CDR3 extends over 18 amino acids. DNA for the CDR3: TGCACCAGCAGTGGGCTATGTTGTGCACAAAGTCGGGCCAACGTCCTGACTTTC. It specifies CTSSGLCCAQSRANVLTF.

The chain is built from TRBV4-3 and TRBJ2-3; 7 bases are a match to TRBD1. V trimming: 0 bases; J trimming: 4 bases; junction bases outside the gene matches: 4. The CDR3 loop spans 15 amino acids. CDR1 is LGHNA and CDR2 is YSLEER in the germline V gene. DNA for the CDR3: TGCGCCAGCAGCCAAGATCTTGGGACAGCAGATACGCAGTATTTT. Its translation: CASSQDLGTADTQYF.

The CDR3 DNA follows: TGTGCCAGCAGCACCCCAGGGGAGGGCACTGAAGCTTTCTTT. The encoded protein is CASSTPGEGTEAFF. This sequence joins TRBV5-5 and TRBJ1-1, with D possibly being TRBD1 (6 bases). With 4 bases removed from V and 4 bases from J, the gap between germline ends came to 14 bases. The CDR3 runs 14 residues. Germline V gives CDR1 SGHKS, CDR2 YYEKEE (reference sequence).

The CDR3 coding sequence is TGTGCCAGCGCAGGACTAGCGACAAGCACAGATACGCAGTATTTT. Translated, it gives CASAGLATSTDTQYF. The chain joins TRBV27 to TRBJ2-3, with 9 bases that match TRBD2. The CDR3 consists of 15 residues. Trimming cost V 8 bases and J 0 bases; bases outside gene matches: 6. CDR1 and CDR2 from the germline V gene are MNHEY and SMNVEV (reference sequence).

This chain joins TRBV11-3 and TRBJ2-3, with 11 bases fitting TRBD2. There are 17 residues in the CDR3. V was pared by 1 base and J by 6 bases, with 9 bases of the junction left unmatched. CDR1 is SGHNT and CDR2 is YENEEA in the germline V gene. CDR3 protein: CASSLVAPSGGTDTQYF. In DNA form, the CDR3 reads TGTGCCAGCAGCTTAGTAGCTCCTAGCGGGGGGACGGATACGCAGTATTTT.